The 4 T cell receptor beta chains given below trace back to one sample, sequenced in a study of control samples from healthy donors and cancer patients. The data were produced by immunoSEQ multiplex PCR, yet TCRdb's version contains in-frame clones alone and is incomplete. Among about 65,000 clones listed, 90% were seen once. The sample consisted of PBMCs. Receptors originate from a woman aged 45 to 65 with colorectal cancer.

The J gene is TRBJ2-1, the V gene TRBV6-1, with D maybe TRBD1 (6 bases). Germline values: CDR1 MNHNS, CDR2 SASEGT. The length of the CDR3 is 15 residues. The V end lost 1 base, the J end lost 5 bases, and 12 bases lay between the germline ends. In DNA form, the CDR3 reads TGTGCCAGCAGTGAAGTCCGGGACATAAACAATGAGCAGTTCTTC. The encoded protein is CASSEVRDINNEQFF.

The rearrangement links TRBV5-1 to TRBJ2-6; no firm D call. Germline V lookup: CDR1 SGHRS, CDR2 YFSETQ. This CDR3 contains 18 residues. Trimming pared 3 bases from V and 0 bases from J, leaving 16 bases between. The CDR3 region is CASSSAPIIYSGANVLTF. CDR3 nucleotides: TGCGCCAGCAGCTCCGCACCGATTATCTACTCTGGGGCCAACGTCCTGACTTTC.

The chain carries TRBV4-2 and TRBJ2-5, with no clear D. The CDR3 length is 18 residues. Germline lookup yields CDR1 LGHNA and CDR2 YNFKEQ. V shed 1 base and J shed 1 base, with 19 bases lying between them. CDR3 sequence: CASSQVSFYSTTQETQYF. The CDR3 coding sequence is TGTGCCAGCAGCCAAGTGTCGTTCTACAGTACTACCCAAGAGACCCAGTACTTC.

The rearrangement links TRBV20-1 to TRBJ2-7; D is ambiguous. This CDR3 is 16 amino acids long. CDR1 is DFQATT and CDR2 is SNEGSKA in the germline V gene (reference sequence). The V end was cut by 3 bases, the J end by 3 bases, with 21 bases between. Here the CDR3 DNA reads TGCAGTGCTAGTTATGGCAAGACACAAGGAGACTACGAGCAGTACTTC. Translation gives CSASYGKTQGDYEQYF.